Below, 30 T cell receptor beta chains from the same sample are listed, as sequenced in a study of T cells in Graves' hyperthyroidism and ophthalmopathy. It was RNA transcripts that yielded the amplified TCR beta CDR3 regions. The HTBI primer set served for first-round RT-PCR of the TCR CDR3. MiXCR was run by TCRdb on the multiplex PCR reads, yielding one entry per CDR3 protein. The repertoire holds under 650,000 distinct CDR3 sequences, with 15% to 20% as singletons. The material sequenced was blood. The receptor source for this set is a woman aged 25 to 39 with Graves' hyperthyroidism.

This chain links TRBV4-1 with TRBJ2-1; perhaps TRBD1 as D (5 bases). The J call may be faulty, since TRBJ2-7 better matches the DNA end. The CDR3 is made up of 15 amino acids. From germline, CDR1 is MGHRA and CDR2 YSYEKL. The CDR3 here is CASSQVESGYNEQYF. The CDR3 DNA is TGCGCCAGCAGCCAAGTGGAATCAGGGTACAATGAGCAGTACTTC.

In this sample, this clonotype turned up a few times. The chain is built from TRBV4-1 and TRBJ2-1; D unresolved. With 0 bases removed from V and 4 bases from J, the gap between germline ends came to 13 bases. Per germline, CDR1 MGHRA and CDR2 YSYEKL. This CDR3 has 16 amino acids. In DNA, the CDR3 is TGCGCCAGCAGCCAAGAGCTTCGACAACTATACAATGAGCAGTTCTTC. It translates to CASSQELRQLYNEQFF.

The V call is TRBV5-6, the J call TRBJ2-7, with D uncertain. The CDR3 extends over 14 amino acids. Germline V gene lookup returns CDR1 SGHDT and CDR2 YYEEEE. Trimming pared 0 bases from V and 2 bases from J, leaving 9 bases between. CDR3 protein: CASSLGLTTYEQYF. The CDR3 DNA follows: TGTGCCAGCAGCTTGGGACTTACTACCTACGAGCAGTACTTC.

This clonotype appeared a few times. The V and J genes are TRBV27 and TRBJ2-2, with TRBD2 matching over 9 bases. The trim removed 8 bases at V and 7 bases at J, leaving 8 bases unmatched. In germline, CDR1 is MNHEY, CDR2 SMNVEV (reference sequence). The CDR3 consists of 14 residues. DNA of the CDR3: TGTGCCAGCGGGATAGCGGGAGAGGTCGGGGAGCTGTTTTTT. It translates to CASGIAGEVGELFF.

The table lists this clonotype with many counts. The V call is TRBV6-2 or TRBV6-3, the J call TRBJ1-1; no firm D call. V shed 0 bases and J shed 6 bases, with 5 bases lying between them. From germline, CDR1 is MNHEY and CDR2 SVGEGT. The CDR3 contains 12 residues. The CDR3 sequence is CASSYSGAEAFF. The CDR3 DNA sequence: TGTGCCAGCAGTTACTCTGGGGCTGAAGCTTTCTTT.

In this sample, this clonotype turned up many times. V is TRBV11-2 and J is TRBJ1-3; the D is unclear. The CDR3 consists of 12 residues. V lost 5 bases to trimming and J lost 4 bases, with 6 bases between them. Germline CDR1 reads SGHAT; CDR2 reads FQNNGV. The CDR3 is CASSAVGNTIYF. Here the CDR3 DNA reads TGTGCCAGCAGCGCCGTGGGAAACACCATATATTTT.

This clonotype was seen repeatedly, ten times or more. V usage is TRBV28 and J usage is TRBJ1-3; D is unclear. This CDR3 has 11 residues. Trimming left V 6 bases short and J 1 base short, with 1 base between. Per the germline V gene, CDR1 is MDHEN and CDR2 is SYDVKM. The CDR3 reads CASRSGNTIYF. CDR3 coding DNA: TGTGCCAGCAGGTCTGGAAACACCATATATTTT.

This clonotype was seen at least ten times. This sequence joins TRBV2 and TRBJ2-1; 12 nucleotides align to TRBD2. CDR3 length equals 15 residues. Germline V lookup: CDR1 SNHLY, CDR2 FYNNEI. V lost 6 bases, J lost 4 bases, and 4 bases stayed unmatched. The CDR3 reads CASRRTSGTYNEQFF. The CDR3, as DNA: TGTGCCAGCAGAAGGACTAGCGGGACTTACAATGAGCAGTTCTTC. The variable domain in full, with the rest retrieved from reference TRBV2 and TRBJ2-1, is EPEVTQTPSHQVTQMGQEVILRCVPISNHLYFYWYRQILGQKVEFLVSFYNNEISEKSEIFDDQFSVERPDGSNFTLKIRSTKLEDSAMYFCASRRTSGTYNEQFFGPGTRLTVL.

This clonotype was counted a single time. Relative to the germline gene, one junction end is altered; a read error may explain this. J is TRBJ2-7 and V is TRBV12-3 or TRBV12-4; D is possibly TRBD1 (6 bases). The CDR3 sequence is 13 residues long. This chain's CDR3 is CASGLTGSYEQYF. The CDR3 nucleotides are TGTGCCAGCGGTTTGACAGGCTCCTACGAGCAGTACTTC.

The V and J genes are TRBV27 and TRBJ2-3; 16 nucleotides align to TRBD2. Trimming removed 6 bases from V and 4 bases from J; junction bases left unmatched: 10. Germline V gives CDR1 MNHEY, CDR2 SMNVEV (reference sequence). The CDR3 extends over 18 amino acids. CDR3 sequence (DNA): TGTGCCAGCAGACCGACCCCTGGGACTAGCGGGAGGGCAGATACGCAGTATTTT. Translation: CASRPTPGTSGRADTQYF.

This clonotype was recorded many times. The chain recombines TRBV28 with TRBJ2-5; TRBD2 matches at 14 bases. This CDR3 contains 15 residues. V was pared by 5 bases and J by 4 bases, with 3 bases of the junction left unmatched. Germline V gene sequence: CDR1 MDHEN, CDR2 SYDVKM. The CDR3 nucleotides are TGTGCCAGCAGTCCGGGACTAGCGGGAGTAGAGACCCAGTACTTC. This sequence encodes CASSPGLAGVETQYF. Together with reference TRBV28 and TRBJ2-5, the CDR3 gives the full variable domain: DVKVTQSSRYLVKRTGEKVFLECVQDMDHENMFWYRQDPGLGLRLIYFSYDVKMKEKGDIPEGYSVSREKKERFSLILESASTNQTSMYLCASSPGLAGVETQYFGPGTRLLVL.

This clonotype has a handful of counts. This chain uses TRBV7-8 with TRBJ1-2; no clear D gene. CDR3 size: 12 residues. V was clipped by 11 bases and J by 2 bases, with 12 bases between them. Germline CDR1 SGHVS, CDR2 FQNEAQ. Here the CDR3 reads CAVTSQNYGYTF. The CDR3 bases are TGTGCCGTCACTAGTCAAAACTATGGCTACACCTTC.

The CDR3 region has the DNA TGTGCCAGCAGCTCGCCGGGACTAGCGGGAGGGACGAGCACAGATACGCAGTATTTT. Protein: CASSSPGLAGGTSTDTQYF. The gene calls are TRBV7-9 and TRBJ2-3; 16 positions match TRBD2. CDR3 length: 19 residues. Germline V CDR1 and CDR2: SEHNR, FQNEAQ (reference sequence). Germline trimming cut 4 bases from V and 0 bases from J; bases unmatched to any gene: 7.

This chain uses TRBV19 with TRBJ1-1; D unclear. The CDR3 sequence is 13 residues long. Germline CDR1 reads LNHDA; CDR2 reads SQIVND (reference sequence). V lost 3 bases and J 1 base, leaving 6 bases between the germline ends. This CDR3 is CASSMGSNTEAFF. The DNA for the CDR3 is TGTGCCAGTAGTATGGGGTCGAACACTGAAGCTTTCTTT.

The CDR3 is CASSLSPAGSRSMNTEAFF. CDR3 bases: TGTGCCAGCAGTTTATCCCCTGCAGGGTCGAGATCTATGAACACTGAAGCTTTCTTT. The chain is built from TRBV12-3 or TRBV12-4 and TRBJ1-1, with D possibly being TRBD1 (5 bases). The CDR3 has 19 amino acids. Trimming cost V 2 bases and J 0 bases, with 22 bases left between them.

This clonotype was picked up many times. V usage is TRBV28 and J usage is TRBJ2-3, with D perhaps given as TRBD1 or TRBD2 (5 bases each). Trimming shortened V by 3 bases and J by 5 bases, and 15 bases separated the two germline ends. From germline, CDR1 is MDHEN and CDR2 SYDVKM. The CDR3 covers 15 residues. The CDR3 DNA is TGTGCCAGCAGTTTGCCTAGCCTTGGGGGAGATACGCAGTATTTT. This encodes CASSLPSLGGDTQYF.

This clonotype was observed a handful of times. The V gene is TRBV20-1, the J gene TRBJ2-3; D possibly corresponds to TRBD2 (6 bases). The CDR3 extends over 14 amino acids. Germline V gene sequence: CDR1 DFQATT, CDR2 SNEGSKA (reference sequence). Deletions cut 3 bases from V and 3 bases from J, with 13 bases between. The DNA for the CDR3 is TGCAGTGCTAGTACGGGAGTGGGTACAGATACGCAGTATTTT. Translation: CSASTGVGTDTQYF.

This clonotype appeared many times. The gene calls are TRBV12-3 or TRBV12-4 and TRBJ2-5, with D unresolved. The V and J ends lost 5 bases and 5 bases respectively, with 9 bases between them. This CDR3 is built from 12 residues. CDR3 residues: CASSNLIETQYF. In DNA, the CDR3 is TGTGCCAGCAGTAATCTGATCGAGACCCAGTACTTC.

This clonotype has more than one count but fewer than ten. The chain joins TRBV25-1 to TRBJ1-2; maybe TRBD1 (6 bases). Trimming pared 5 bases from V and 6 bases from J, leaving 13 bases between. This CDR3 spans 13 amino acids. Germline-derived CDR1 and CDR2 are MGHDK and SYGVNS. CDR3: CASSYTNRDGYTF. CDR3 coding DNA: TGTGCCAGCAGTTACACCAACAGGGATGGCTACACCTTC.

This chain links TRBV28 with TRBJ1-2; D is ambiguous. The germline CDR1 and CDR2 sequences are MDHEN and SYDVKM. The CDR3 is made up of 14 amino acids. Deletions cut 5 bases from V and 7 bases from J, with 17 bases between. The CDR3 coding sequence is TGTGCCAGCAGTCCAGGACCGACCCATTCTGGCTACACCTTC. The encoded protein is CASSPGPTHSGYTF.

This clonotype was observed at least ten times. The chain recombines TRBV30 with TRBJ1-5; D is undetermined. The CDR3 totals 15 residues. CDR1 and CDR2 (germline): GTSNPN, SVGIG (reference sequence). Trimming removed 4 bases from V and 0 bases from J, with 13 bases in between. CDR3 DNA: TGTGCCTGGACCTCGGACGGGAATAGCAATCAGCCCCAGCATTTT. Encoded protein: CAWTSDGNSNQPQHF.

The chain couples TRBV24-1 to TRBJ2-7; 10 bases are a match to TRBD2. V lost 7 bases to trimming and J lost 7 bases; unmatched junction nucleotides: 15. The CDR3 is 16 residues long. Germline V gives CDR1 KGHDR, CDR2 SFDVKD. The CDR3 is CATSRTLAGAYNEQYF. CDR3 bases: TGTGCCACCAGCAGAACCCTAGCGGGAGCCTACAATGAGCAGTACTTC.

This clonotype was counted at least ten times. The rearrangement links TRBV12-3 or TRBV12-4 to TRBJ1-6; unclear D gene. The V end was cut by 6 bases, the J end by 6 bases, with 6 bases between. This CDR3 spans 12 amino acids. CDR3 protein: CASRAINSPLHF. The CDR3 DNA follows: TGTGCCAGCAGGGCGATTAATTCACCCCTCCACTTT.

The chain joins TRBV4-2 to TRBJ2-1; maybe TRBD1 (5 bases). CDR1 is LGHNA and CDR2 is YNFKEQ in the germline V gene. The CDR3 sequence is 15 residues long. V was cut by 0 bases and J by 4 bases, with 10 bases left in between. The CDR3 protein is CASSQEDRQYNEQFF. CDR3 nucleotide sequence: TGTGCCAGCAGCCAAGAAGACAGACAATACAATGAGCAGTTCTTC.

The rearrangement joins TRBV7-9 to TRBJ2-7; 14 bases map to TRBD2. The germline V gene has CDR1 SEHNR and CDR2 FQNEAQ (reference sequence). The V and J ends lost 3 bases and 5 bases, in that order; junction bases with no gene match: 3. This CDR3 region has 15 residues. This CDR3 reads CASSFQGLAGDEQYF. CDR3 bases: TGTGCCAGCAGCTTCCAGGGACTAGCGGGAGACGAGCAGTACTTC.

V is TRBV29-1 and J is TRBJ2-1; 12 positions agree with TRBD2. J lost 7 bases, V lost 7 bases, and 8 bases had no gene match. The CDR3 is made up of 14 amino acids. Per germline, CDR1 SQVTM and CDR2 ANQGSEA. As DNA, the CDR3 is TGCAGCGCCCCTCTAGCGGGAGGGTTTAATGAGCAGTTCTTC. Protein sequence: CSAPLAGGFNEQFF.

This clonotype was picked up a small number of times. J is TRBJ1-1 and V is TRBV10-2; D remains ambiguous. The CDR3 is 11 residues long. V gave up 7 bases and J gave up 1 base, with 4 bases separating them. Germline CDR1 and CDR2: WSHSY and SAAADI. DNA for the CDR3: TGCGCCAGCAAGTCGAACACTGAAGCTTTCTTT. Its translation is CASKSNTEAFF.

The chain recombines TRBV5-6 with TRBJ2-1; D call uncertain. There are 16 residues in the CDR3. Germline CDR1 and CDR2: SGHDT and YYEEEE. Trimming shortened V by 0 bases and J by 0 bases, and 10 bases separated the two germline ends. CDR3 region: CASSLVHTASYNEQFF. The CDR3 DNA follows: TGTGCCAGCAGCTTGGTTCATACAGCCTCCTACAATGAGCAGTTCTTC.

Concerning this clonotype: This may be a read error, as it is one base from a much larger clone. This chain connects TRBV7-2 to TRBJ1-1; the match to TRBD1 covers 7 bases. Germline CDR1 reads SGHTA; CDR2 reads FQGNSA. With 5 bases clipped from V and 10 bases from J, the junction kept 7 bases outside the gene matches. CDR3 length: 12 amino acids. CDR3 bases: TGTGCCAGCAGCCCCGACAGGGTTCGAGCTTTCTTT. This encodes CASSPDRVRAFF.

Concerning this clonotype itself: One junction end disagrees with the germline gene, perhaps due to a read error. This chain links TRBV14 with TRBJ2-7, with D hard to call. This CDR3 comprises 11 residues. Germline loops: CDR1 SGHDN, CDR2 FVKESK. Here the CDR3 reads CASSLHYGQYF. For the CDR3, the DNA is TGTGCCAGCAGCCTTCACTACGGGCAGTACTTC.